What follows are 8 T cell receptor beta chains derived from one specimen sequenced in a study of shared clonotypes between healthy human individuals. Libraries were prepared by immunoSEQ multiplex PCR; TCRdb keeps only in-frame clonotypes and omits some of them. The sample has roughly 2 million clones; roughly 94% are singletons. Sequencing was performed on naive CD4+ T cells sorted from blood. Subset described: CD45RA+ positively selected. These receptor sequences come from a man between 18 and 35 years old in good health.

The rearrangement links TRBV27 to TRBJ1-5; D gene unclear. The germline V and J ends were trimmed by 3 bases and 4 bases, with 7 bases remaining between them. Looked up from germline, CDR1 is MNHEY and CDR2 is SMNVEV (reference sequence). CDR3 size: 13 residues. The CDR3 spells CASSFAENQPQHF. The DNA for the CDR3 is TGTGCCAGCAGTTTTGCTGAAAATCAGCCCCAGCATTTT.

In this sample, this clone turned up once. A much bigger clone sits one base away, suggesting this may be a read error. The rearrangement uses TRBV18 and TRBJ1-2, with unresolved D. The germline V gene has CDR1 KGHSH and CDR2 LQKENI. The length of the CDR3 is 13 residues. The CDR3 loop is CASSPPGFYDYTF. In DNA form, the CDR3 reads TGTGCCAGCTCACCACCTGGATTCTATGACTACACCTTC.

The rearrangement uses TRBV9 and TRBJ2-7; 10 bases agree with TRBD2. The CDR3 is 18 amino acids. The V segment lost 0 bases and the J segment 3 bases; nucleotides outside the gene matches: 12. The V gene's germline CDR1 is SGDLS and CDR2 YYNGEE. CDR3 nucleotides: TGTGCCAGCAGCGTAGGGCCCAGCGGGGGGGCCAGTATCTACGAGCAGTACTTC. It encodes CASSVGPSGGASIYEQYF.

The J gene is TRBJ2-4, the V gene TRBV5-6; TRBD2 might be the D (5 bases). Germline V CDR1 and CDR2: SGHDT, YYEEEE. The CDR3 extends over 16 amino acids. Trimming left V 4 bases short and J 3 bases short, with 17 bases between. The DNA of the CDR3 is TGTGCCAGCAGCGCCACTCCGATACGGGGCAAAAACATTCAGTACTTC. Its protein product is CASSATPIRGKNIQYF.

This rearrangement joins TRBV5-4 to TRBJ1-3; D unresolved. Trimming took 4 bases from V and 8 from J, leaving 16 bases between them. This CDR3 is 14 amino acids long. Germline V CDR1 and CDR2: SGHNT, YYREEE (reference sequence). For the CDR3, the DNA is TGTGCCAGCAGCCCCGGTGGATCCCGGGACACCATATATTTT. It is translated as CASSPGGSRDTIYF.

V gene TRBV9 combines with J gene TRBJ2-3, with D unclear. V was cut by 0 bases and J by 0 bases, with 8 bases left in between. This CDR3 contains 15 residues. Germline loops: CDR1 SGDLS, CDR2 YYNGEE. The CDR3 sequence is CASSVGVGSTDTQYF. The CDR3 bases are TGTGCCAGCAGCGTAGGTGTGGGTAGCACAGATACGCAGTATTTT. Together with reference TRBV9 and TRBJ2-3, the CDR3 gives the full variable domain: DSGVTQTPKHLITATGQRVTLRCSPRSGDLSVYWYQQSLDQGLQFLIQYYNGEERAKGNILERFSAQQFPDLHSELNLSSLELGDSALYFCASSVGVGSTDTQYFGPGTRLTVL.

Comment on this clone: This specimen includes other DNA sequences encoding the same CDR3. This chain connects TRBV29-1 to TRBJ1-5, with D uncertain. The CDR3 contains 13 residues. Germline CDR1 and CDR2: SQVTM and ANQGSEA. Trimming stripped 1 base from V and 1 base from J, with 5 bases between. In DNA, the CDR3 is TGCAGCGTTGAAGCGGACAGCAATCAGCCCCAGCATTTT. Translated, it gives CSVEADSNQPQHF. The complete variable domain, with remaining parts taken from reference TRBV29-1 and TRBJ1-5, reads SAVISQKPSRDICQRGTSLTIQCQVDSQVTMMFWYRQQPGQSLTLIATANQGSEATYESGFVIDKFPISRPNLTFSTLTVSNMSPEDSSIYLCSVEADSNQPQHFGDGTRLSIL.

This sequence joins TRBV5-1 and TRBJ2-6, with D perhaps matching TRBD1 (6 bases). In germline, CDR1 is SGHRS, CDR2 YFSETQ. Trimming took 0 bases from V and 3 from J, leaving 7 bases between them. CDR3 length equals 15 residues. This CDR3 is CASSLARGGANVLTF. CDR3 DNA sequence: TGCGCCAGCAGCTTGGCCAGGGGTGGGGCCAACGTCCTGACTTTC.